Below, 21 T cell receptor beta chains from the same sample are listed, as sequenced in a study of blood T cell repertoires in COVID-19. This table comes from immunoSEQ multiplex PCR, and its TCRdb copy is limited to in-frame clones, with some not included. Of hundreds of thousands of clones in the sample, 85% to 90% were seen once. Sequencing input: peripheral blood. The receptor source for this set is a man in his 70s with acute or convalescent COVID-19.

The CDR3, as DNA: TGTGCCAGCAGCTTTGGCGGGGGGGCCGATGAGCAGTTCTTC. Its translation: CASSFGGGADEQFF. The V and J genes are TRBV11-3 and TRBJ2-1, with 9 positions matching TRBD2. CDR3 length equals 14 residues. After removal of 3 bases from V and 8 bases from J, the junction contained 5 bases not matched to a gene. Germline V gene lookup returns CDR1 SGHNT and CDR2 YENEEA.

The gene calls are TRBV18 and TRBJ2-2; 8 nucleotides align to TRBD2. The V gene end was trimmed by 0 bases and the J gene end by 0 bases; junction bases not matched to a gene: 9. The CDR3 extends over 19 amino acids. Looked up from germline, CDR1 is KGHSH and CDR2 is LQKENI. The CDR3 loop is CASSPPISGGPTNTGELFF. CDR3 in DNA: TGTGCCAGCTCACCACCGATCAGCGGGGGTCCCACGAACACCGGGGAGCTGTTTTTT.

V usage is TRBV5-5 and J usage is TRBJ2-1; 11 bases are shared with TRBD2. CDR3 size: 15 residues. Germline CDR1 SGHKS, CDR2 YYEKEE (reference sequence). The trim removed 4 bases at V and 6 bases at J, leaving 6 bases unmatched. The CDR3: CASSGSGGAGNEQFF. The CDR3 DNA follows: TGTGCCAGCAGCGGTAGCGGGGGGGCGGGCAATGAGCAGTTCTTC.

This clone was found once. The gene calls are TRBV2 and TRBJ2-3, with TRBD2 matching over 9 bases. CDR3 size: 16 residues. The J segment lost 2 bases and the V segment lost 5 bases, leaving 8 bases of the junction unmatched. CDR1 and CDR2 from the germline V gene are SNHLY and FYNNEI. CDR3 DNA sequence: TGTGCCAGCAGTAGCGGACTAGCGCGAGTCACAGATACGCAGTATTTT. Translated, it gives CASSSGLARVTDTQYF.

The genes are TRBV30 and TRBJ1-6, with 8 bases identical to TRBD1. CDR3 size: 14 residues. The trim removed 2 bases at V and 9 bases at J, leaving 6 bases unmatched. Germline CDR1 reads GTSNPN; CDR2 reads SVGIG (reference sequence). CDR3 region: CAWSFGQGGSPLHF. The CDR3 DNA reads as TGTGCCTGGAGTTTTGGACAGGGCGGTTCACCCCTCCACTTT.

The V gene is TRBV4-3, the J gene TRBJ2-1; weak D call: TRBD2 (5 bases). Germline V gene data show CDR1 as LGHNA and CDR2 as YSLEER. V gave up 0 bases and J gave up 3 bases, with 9 bases separating them. CDR3 length equals 15 residues. The CDR3 protein is CASSQEQRNYNEQFF. The CDR3 nucleotides read TGCGCCAGCAGCCAAGAGCAGCGGAACTACAATGAGCAGTTCTTC.

The V gene is TRBV3-1 (or the pseudogene TRBV3-2), the J gene TRBJ1-3; D may be TRBD1 (5 bases). There are 15 residues in the CDR3. V gave up 1 base and J gave up 3 bases, with 10 bases separating them. Germline-derived CDR1 and CDR2 are LGHDT and YNNKEL (reference sequence). The CDR3 DNA reads as TGTGCCAGCAGCCAAGGGGGCGCGTATGGAAACACCATATATTTT. It yields the protein CASSQGGAYGNTIYF.

V and J are TRBV9 and TRBJ1-3; weak D call: TRBD1 (6 bases). CDR1 and CDR2 (germline): SGDLS, YYNGEE. V lost 3 bases, J lost 4 bases, and 14 bases lay in between. This CDR3 contains 15 residues. CDR3 DNA: TGTGCCAGCAGCGACCGAACAGGGTCAGGAAACACCATATATTTT. Residues: CASSDRTGSGNTIYF.

This clone was counted a single time. CDR3 in DNA: TGCGCCAGCAGCTTGGCCCTACAGGGGTTGGGGGGCACAGATACGCAGTATTTT. Encoded protein: CASSLALQGLGGTDTQYF. The J gene is TRBJ2-3, the V gene TRBV5-1; 7 positions agree with TRBD1. The CDR3 spans 18 residues. From germline, CDR1 is SGHRS and CDR2 YFSETQ. Trimming at V came to 0 bases and at J to 1 base, leaving 11 bases not matched to a gene.

The CDR3 sequence: CASSGQEGTGELFF. DNA for the CDR3: TGTGCCAGCAGCGGACAGGAGGGCACCGGGGAGCTGTTTTTT. The rearrangement joins TRBV7-2 to TRBJ2-2; D perhaps matches TRBD1 (7 bases). Trimming removed 5 bases from V and 4 bases from J, with 11 bases in between. The germline gives CDR1 SGHTA, CDR2 FQGNSA. The CDR3 consists of 14 residues.

The V gene is TRBV11-2, the J gene TRBJ1-5; a weak D match, TRBD1 (5 bases). V shed 3 bases and J shed 7 bases, with 13 bases lying between them. The CDR3 consists of 14 residues. Germline CDR1 and CDR2: SGHAT and FQNNGV. The CDR3 here is CASSLGMQGQPQHF. The CDR3 nucleotides are TGTGCCAGCAGCTTGGGGATGCAGGGACAGCCCCAGCATTTT.

This chain uses TRBV6-6 with TRBJ2-7, with 8 nucleotides matching TRBD1. The length of the CDR3 is 14 residues. With V trimmed by 4 bases and J by 6 bases, 8 bases remained unmatched. Germline V gene lookup returns CDR1 MNHNY and CDR2 SVGAGI (reference sequence). DNA of the CDR3: TGTGCCAGCAGTTCCCAGGGGGCGCTGAGCGAGCAGTACTTC. It is translated as CASSSQGALSEQYF.

V usage is TRBV7-9 and J usage is TRBJ1-2, with D possibly matching TRBD1 (5 bases). The germline V gene encodes CDR1 SEHNR and CDR2 FQNEAQ (reference sequence). Between the trimmed V and J ends, which lost 5 bases and 5 bases, there was a span of 18 bases. This CDR3 comprises 15 residues. The CDR3 DNA is TGTGCCAGCAGCCTGTTGGAGGGGCAGGCATATGGCTACACCTTC. Translation gives CASSLLEGQAYGYTF.

J is TRBJ1-4 and V is TRBV14, with D hard to call. The germline CDR1 and CDR2 sequences are SGHDN and FVKESK. The CDR3 spans 15 residues. V lost 0 bases to trimming and J lost 8 bases, with 13 bases between them. CDR3 residues: CASSQDVRGREKLFF. DNA of the CDR3: TGTGCCAGCAGCCAAGATGTGAGAGGTCGCGAAAAACTGTTTTTT.

This chain links TRBV6-5 with TRBJ1-1; D is undetermined. CDR1 is MNHEY and CDR2 is SVGAGI in the germline V gene. V was clipped by 9 bases and J by 10 bases, with 18 bases between them. The length of the CDR3 is 12 residues. The CDR3 nucleotides are TGTGCCAGTTTAAATCCCGGGGTTTCAGCTTTCTTT. This encodes CASLNPGVSAFF.

The chain is built from TRBV20-1 and TRBJ1-2; D remains ambiguous. Germline CDR1 reads DFQATT; CDR2 reads SNEGSKA (reference sequence). Trimming pared 3 bases from V and 3 bases from J, leaving 14 bases between. The CDR3 contains 14 residues. CDR3 in amino acids: CSASEVGAYYGYTF. In DNA, the CDR3 is TGCAGTGCTAGTGAGGTGGGAGCCTACTATGGCTACACCTTC.

This clone was observed once. This chain joins TRBV11-2 and TRBJ2-7, with 13 bases aligning to TRBD2. The trim removed 1 base at V and 6 bases at J, leaving 3 bases unmatched. Germline CDR1 SGHAT, CDR2 FQNNGV. The CDR3 is 15 residues long. The CDR3 sequence: CASSLVGLAGTEQYF. The CDR3 nucleotides read TGTGCCAGCAGCTTAGTGGGACTAGCGGGAACCGAGCAGTACTTC.

J is TRBJ1-4 and V is TRBV5-4; no clear D gene. In germline, CDR1 is SGHNT, CDR2 YYREEE (reference sequence). This CDR3 has 13 residues. Trimming took off 5 bases at V and 7 bases at J, with 12 bases between the two ends. The CDR3 here is CASRNYEGEKLFF. The CDR3 coding sequence is TGTGCCAGCAGGAACTACGAGGGTGAAAAACTGTTTTTT.

The chain recombines TRBV9 with TRBJ2-7, with no clear D. The V gene lost 0 bases and the J gene lost 4 bases, with 5 bases spanning the gap. The CDR3 runs to 12 residues. Germline V gene data show CDR1 as SGDLS and CDR2 as YYNGEE. The CDR3 DNA reads as TGTGCCAGCAGCGTAGACGGGTACGAGCAGTACTTC. Its translation: CASSVDGYEQYF.

The rearrangement joins TRBV30 to TRBJ2-1; TRBD1 aligns across 7 bases. CDR1 is GTSNPN, CDR2 SVGIG, per germline (reference sequence). Trimming took 6 bases from V and 8 from J; bases not matched to a gene: 10. The CDR3 consists of 13 residues. The CDR3 is CACSTTGIYEQFF. CDR3 in DNA: TGTGCCTGTTCCACGACAGGGATCTATGAGCAGTTCTTC.

The chain uses TRBV28 and TRBJ2-7, with 7 bases lining up with TRBD1. The V segment lost 5 bases and the J segment 0 bases; nucleotides outside the gene matches: 10. Germline-derived CDR1 and CDR2 are MDHEN and SYDVKM. The CDR3 length is 16 residues. The CDR3 coding sequence is TGTGCCAGCAGTCCTGGACAGGTTTGGGACTCCTACGAGCAGTACTTC. Translated, it gives CASSPGQVWDSYEQYF.